The clone carrying this TCR beta chain was seen repeatedly, ten times or more. Its specificity is unknown. Sampling of bone marrow took place during active disease in every patient. The sample originates from a study of read filtering for tumor transcriptome and immune sequencing. Study in general: DNase treatment preceded whole-transcriptome library preparation. Study-wide results and caveats: RNA-seq captured clonotypes less deeply and reliably than IR-seq.

This library used approximately 390 ng RNA and molecular barcoded adaptors spanning alpha/delta and beta/gamma chains. One entry per CDR3 protein results from TCRdb running MiXCR on the reads. The sample consists of about 39,000 distinct CDR3 sequences, roughly 13% of them appearing once. Trimming stripped 3 bases from V and 2 bases from J, with 10 bases between. CDR3 length equals 15 residues. Germline CDR1 is MDHEN and CDR2 is SYDVKM. The chain combines TRBV28 with TRBJ2-2; no clear D. What was sequenced was a population of CD138-negative cells sorted from bone marrow. This clonotype was obtained from a donor aged 40 or over with multiple myeloma. The CDR3 bases are TGTGCCAGCAGTTTGCCAGGCACAAACACCGGGGAGCTGTTTTTT. It yields the protein CASSLPGTNTGELFF.